The table lists the clone carrying this TCR beta chain with a count of one. These data belong to a study of blood T cell repertoires in COVID-19. Turning to the study itself: Italy, Spain and the United States were the sources of the convalescent and acute COVID-19 samples. T cells, B-cell-depleted T cells, or PBMCs supplied cDNA or gDNA.

The CDR3 is 16 amino acids. The V gene lost 0 bases and the J gene lost 2 bases, with 12 bases spanning the gap. Germline lookup yields CDR1 SGHDN and CDR2 FVKESK. Original handling: How many nucleated cells were present was estimated from reference gene primer amplification. Profiling relied on immunoSEQ multiplex PCR, and the TCRdb table lists in-frame clones only, not all of them. D and trimming were read from the DNA, whereas the V and J calls and clone size are those reported in that table. The data show some 31,000 clones, about 91% seen once. This TCR derives from a man in his forties or fifties with active COVID-19. Sequencing was carried out using peripheral blood. This chain uses TRBV14 with TRBJ2-3, with a weak D call TRBD1 (6 bases). CDR3 loop: CASSQDRGTNTDTQYF. CDR3 sequence (DNA): TGTGCCAGCAGCCAAGATAGGGGGACAAACACAGATACGCAGTATTTT.